The present TCR beta chain was sequenced within a study of early T cells in non-severe SARS-CoV-2 infection. This clonotype was found once. Individual cDNA molecules were tagged with unique molecular identifiers. One entry per CDR3 protein, called by TCRdb with MiXCR from the 5' RACE reads. The top ten hold around 2.4% of the sample, which has some 87,000 distinct CDR3 sequences, 9.5% to 13% seen once. This CDR3 region has 14 residues. J lost 6 bases, V lost 6 bases, and 8 bases had no gene match. CDR1 SQVTM and CDR2 ANQGSEA come from the germline V gene. The clonotype originates from an adult who was a healthcare worker with PCR-confirmed SARS-CoV-2 infection or an uninfected control (not recorded which). This chain joins TRBV29-1 and TRBJ2-1; 10 nucleotides match TRBD1. The sequenced material came from whole blood. The CDR3 is CSVLRRTGGNEQFF. The CDR3 nucleotides are TGCAGCGTCCTCCGCCGGACAGGGGGCAATGAGCAGTTCTTC.